The present T cell receptor beta chain was sequenced within a study of T cell responses to AZD1222 COVID-19 vaccine. Sequencing was performed with immunoSEQ multiplex PCR; in TCRdb, only in-frame clones are kept and a portion is missing. The repertoire holds about 120,000 clones, with 93% as singletons. Here the sequenced sample was peripheral blood, taken on day 0 of AZD1222 vaccination. This receptor was identified in an adult in good health.

CDR3 nucleotide sequence: TGTGCCAGCTCAACGCGCACAGGGAACACTGAAGCTTTCTTT. This sequence encodes CASSTRTGNTEAFF. The rearrangement links TRBV18 to TRBJ1-1; perhaps TRBD1 as D (5 bases). CDR1 and CDR2 from the germline V gene are KGHSH and LQKENI. The CDR3 is 14 amino acids. Trimming removed 5 bases from V and 1 base from J, with 11 bases in between.